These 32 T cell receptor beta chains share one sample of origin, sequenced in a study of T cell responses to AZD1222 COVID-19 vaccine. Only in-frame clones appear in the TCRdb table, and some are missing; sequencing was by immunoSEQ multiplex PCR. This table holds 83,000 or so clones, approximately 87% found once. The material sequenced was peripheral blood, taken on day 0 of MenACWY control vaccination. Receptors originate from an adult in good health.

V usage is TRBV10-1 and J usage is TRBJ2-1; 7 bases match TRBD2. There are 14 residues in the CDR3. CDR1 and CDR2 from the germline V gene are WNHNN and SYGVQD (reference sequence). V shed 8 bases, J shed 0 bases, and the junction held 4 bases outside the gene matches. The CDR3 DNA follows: TGCGCCAGCGGGGCGGGAGTCTCCTACAATGAGCAGTTCTTC. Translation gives CASGAGVSYNEQFF.

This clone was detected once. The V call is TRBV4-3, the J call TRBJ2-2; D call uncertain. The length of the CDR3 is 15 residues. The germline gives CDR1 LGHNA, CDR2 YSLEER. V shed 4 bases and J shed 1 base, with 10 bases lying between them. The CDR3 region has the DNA TGCGCCAGCAGCCTAGCCGTACTGAACACCGGGGAGCTGTTTTTT. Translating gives CASSLAVLNTGELFF.

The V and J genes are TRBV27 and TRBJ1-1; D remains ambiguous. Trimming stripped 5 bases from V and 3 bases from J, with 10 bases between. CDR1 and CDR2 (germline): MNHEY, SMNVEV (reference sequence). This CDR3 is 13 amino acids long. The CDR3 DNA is TGTGCCAGCAGTCCCGGAATCTACACTGAAGCTTTCTTT. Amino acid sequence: CASSPGIYTEAFF.

For the CDR3, the DNA is TGTGCCAGCAGTTACGTCGTAACAATGGGCTACACCTTC. Amino acids: CASSYVVTMGYTF. The V and J genes are TRBV12-3 or TRBV12-4 and TRBJ1-2; D is ambiguous. With 4 bases removed from V and 8 bases from J, the gap between germline ends came to 14 bases. The CDR3 is 13 residues long.

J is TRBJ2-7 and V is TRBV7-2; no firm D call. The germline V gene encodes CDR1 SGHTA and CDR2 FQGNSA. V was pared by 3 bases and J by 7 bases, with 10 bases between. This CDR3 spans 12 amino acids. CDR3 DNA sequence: TGTGCCAGCAGCTTCGTTCTGTTAGAGCAGTACTTC. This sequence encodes CASSFVLLEQYF.

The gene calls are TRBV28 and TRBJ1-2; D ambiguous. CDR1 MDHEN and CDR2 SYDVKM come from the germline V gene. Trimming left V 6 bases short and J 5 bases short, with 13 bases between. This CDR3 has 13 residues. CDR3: CASSLRAGYGYTF. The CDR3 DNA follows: TGTGCCAGCAGCCTTCGGGCTGGGTATGGCTACACCTTC.

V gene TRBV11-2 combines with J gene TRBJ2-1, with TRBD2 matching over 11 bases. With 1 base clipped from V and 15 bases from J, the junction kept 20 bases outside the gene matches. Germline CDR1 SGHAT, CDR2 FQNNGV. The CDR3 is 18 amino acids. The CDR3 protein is CASSLGMVVDTSGRCMFF. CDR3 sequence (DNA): TGTGCCAGCAGCTTAGGGATGGTAGTTGATACTAGCGGGAGATGTATGTTCTTC.

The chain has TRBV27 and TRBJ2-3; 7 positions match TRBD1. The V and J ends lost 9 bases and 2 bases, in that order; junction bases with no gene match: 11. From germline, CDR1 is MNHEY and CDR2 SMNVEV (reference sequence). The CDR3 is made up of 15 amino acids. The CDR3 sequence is CASSGTAIYTDTQYF. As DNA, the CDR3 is TGTGCCAGTTCCGGGACAGCAATTTACACAGATACGCAGTATTTT.

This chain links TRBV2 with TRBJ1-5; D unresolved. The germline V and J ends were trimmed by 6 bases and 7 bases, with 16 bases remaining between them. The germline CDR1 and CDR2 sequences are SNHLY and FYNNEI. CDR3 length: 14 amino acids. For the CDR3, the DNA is TGTGCCAGCAGCGACACGGGAGGGAGGCAGCCCCAGCATTTT. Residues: CASSDTGGRQPQHF.

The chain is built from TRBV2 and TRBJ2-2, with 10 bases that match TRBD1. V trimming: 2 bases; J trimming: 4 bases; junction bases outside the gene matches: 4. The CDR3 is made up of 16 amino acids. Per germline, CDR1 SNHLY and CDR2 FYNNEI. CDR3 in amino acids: CASSETGTGVTGELFF. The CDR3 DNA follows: TGTGCCAGCAGTGAAACCGGGACAGGGGTCACCGGGGAGCTGTTTTTT.

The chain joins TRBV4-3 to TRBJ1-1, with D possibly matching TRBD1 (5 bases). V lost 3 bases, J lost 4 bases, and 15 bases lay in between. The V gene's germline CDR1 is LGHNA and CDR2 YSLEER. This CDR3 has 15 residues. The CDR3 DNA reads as TGCGCCAGCAGCCAGCAGTACCCGGGGGGCACTGAAGCTTTCTTT. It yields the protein CASSQQYPGGTEAFF.

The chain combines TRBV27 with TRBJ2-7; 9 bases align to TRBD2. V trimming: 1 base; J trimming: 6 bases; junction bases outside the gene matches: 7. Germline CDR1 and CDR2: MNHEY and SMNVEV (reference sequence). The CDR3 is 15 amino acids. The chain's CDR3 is CASSLLVAGVAEQYF. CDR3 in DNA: TGTGCCAGCAGTTTATTGGTAGCGGGAGTGGCCGAGCAGTACTTC.

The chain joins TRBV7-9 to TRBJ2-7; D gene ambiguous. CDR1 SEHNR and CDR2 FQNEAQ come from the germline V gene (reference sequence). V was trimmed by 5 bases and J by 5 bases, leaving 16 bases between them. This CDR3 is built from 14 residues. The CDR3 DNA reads TGTGCCAGCAGCCCCTCCCATAGTACCCACGAGCAGTACTTC. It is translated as CASSPSHSTHEQYF.

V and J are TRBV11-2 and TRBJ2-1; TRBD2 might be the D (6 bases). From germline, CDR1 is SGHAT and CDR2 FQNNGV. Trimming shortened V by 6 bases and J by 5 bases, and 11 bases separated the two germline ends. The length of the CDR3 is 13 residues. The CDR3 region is CASSSSAHNEQFF. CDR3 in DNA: TGTGCCAGCAGTTCTAGCGCCCACAATGAGCAGTTCTTC.

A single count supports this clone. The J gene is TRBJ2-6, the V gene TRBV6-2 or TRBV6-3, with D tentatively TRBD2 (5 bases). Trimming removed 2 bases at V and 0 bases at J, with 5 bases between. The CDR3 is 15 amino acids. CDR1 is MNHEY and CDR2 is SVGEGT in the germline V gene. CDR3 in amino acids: CASSYGSSGANVLTF. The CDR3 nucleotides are TGTGCCAGCAGTTACGGGAGCTCTGGGGCCAACGTCCTGACTTTC.

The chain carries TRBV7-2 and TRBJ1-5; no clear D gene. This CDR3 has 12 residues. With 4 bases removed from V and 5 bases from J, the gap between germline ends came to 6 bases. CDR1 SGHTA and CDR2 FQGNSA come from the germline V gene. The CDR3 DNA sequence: TGTGCCAGCAGCTCATACGATCAGCCCCAGCATTTT. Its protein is CASSSYDQPQHF.

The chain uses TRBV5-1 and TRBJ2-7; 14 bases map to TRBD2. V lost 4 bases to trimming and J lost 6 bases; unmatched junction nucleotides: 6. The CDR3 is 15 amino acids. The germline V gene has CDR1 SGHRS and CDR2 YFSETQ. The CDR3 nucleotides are TGCGCCAGCAGCGGGACTAGCGGGAGAACGGGCGAGCAGTACTTC. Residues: CASSGTSGRTGEQYF.

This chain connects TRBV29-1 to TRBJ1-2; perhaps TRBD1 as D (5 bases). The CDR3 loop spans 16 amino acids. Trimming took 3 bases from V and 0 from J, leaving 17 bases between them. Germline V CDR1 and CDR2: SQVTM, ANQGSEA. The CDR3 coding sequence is TGCAGCGTTGAGTCGGAGGGGTTACAGGCTAACTATGGCTACACCTTC. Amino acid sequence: CSVESEGLQANYGYTF.

DNA for the CDR3: TGCAGCGTGTCGGACTTGAACACCGGGGAGCTGTTTTTT. Protein: CSVSDLNTGELFF. This chain uses TRBV29-1 with TRBJ2-2; TRBD2 might be the D (5 bases). Trimming took off 6 bases at V and 1 base at J, with 9 bases between the two ends. The length of the CDR3 is 13 residues. Germline CDR1 reads SQVTM; CDR2 reads ANQGSEA.

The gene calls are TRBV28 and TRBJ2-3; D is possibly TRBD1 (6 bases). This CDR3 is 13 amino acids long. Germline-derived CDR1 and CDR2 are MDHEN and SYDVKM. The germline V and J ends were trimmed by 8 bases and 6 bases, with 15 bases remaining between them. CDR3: CASLPQGWDTQYF. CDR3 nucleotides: TGTGCCAGCCTACCCCAGGGGTGGGATACGCAGTATTTT.

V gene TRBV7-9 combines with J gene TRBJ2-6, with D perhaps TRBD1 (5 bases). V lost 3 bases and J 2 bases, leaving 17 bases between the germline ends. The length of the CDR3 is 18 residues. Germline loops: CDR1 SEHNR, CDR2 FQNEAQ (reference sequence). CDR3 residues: CASSFIGREYAGANVLTF. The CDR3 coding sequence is TGTGCCAGCAGCTTTATTGGCAGGGAATACGCTGGGGCCAACGTCCTGACTTTC.

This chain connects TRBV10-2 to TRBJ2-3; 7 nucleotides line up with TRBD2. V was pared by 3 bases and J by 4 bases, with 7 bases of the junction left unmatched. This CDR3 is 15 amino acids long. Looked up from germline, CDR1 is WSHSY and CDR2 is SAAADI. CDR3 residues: CASSDGLGVADTQYF. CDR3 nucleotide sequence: TGCGCCAGCAGTGATGGACTAGGGGTGGCAGATACGCAGTATTTT.

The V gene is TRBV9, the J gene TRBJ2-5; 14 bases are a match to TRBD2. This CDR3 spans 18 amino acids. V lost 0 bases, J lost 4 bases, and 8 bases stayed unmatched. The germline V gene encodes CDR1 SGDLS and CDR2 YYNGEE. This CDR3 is CASSVGLAGGPRGETQYF. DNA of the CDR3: TGTGCCAGCAGCGTAGGACTAGCGGGAGGGCCGAGGGGAGAGACCCAGTACTTC.

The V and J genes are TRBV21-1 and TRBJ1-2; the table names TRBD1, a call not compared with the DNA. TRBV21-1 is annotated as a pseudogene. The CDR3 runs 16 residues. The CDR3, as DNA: TGTGCCAGCAGCAAAACGGTGTGGGACAGCGCACATGGCTACACCTTC. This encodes CASSKTVWDSAHGYTF.

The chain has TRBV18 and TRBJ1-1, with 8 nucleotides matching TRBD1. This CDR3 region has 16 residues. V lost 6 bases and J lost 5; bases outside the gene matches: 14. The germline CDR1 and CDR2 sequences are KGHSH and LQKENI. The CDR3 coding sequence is TGTGCCAGCTCCATCGGACAGGGATCCCTGGAGACTGAAGCTTTCTTT. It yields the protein CASSIGQGSLETEAFF.

The CDR3 protein is CASSSGPRLNYEQYF. In nucleotides, the CDR3 is TGTGCCAGCAGTTCAGGACCGAGACTTAACTACGAGCAGTACTTC. The gene calls are TRBV6-1 and TRBJ2-7; D remains unclear. The ends were cut back, 5 bases at V and 3 bases at J, with 17 bases in the middle. This CDR3 is built from 15 residues. CDR1 and CDR2 from the germline V gene are MNHNS and SASEGT.

The CDR3 is CASSPRGQTNEKLFF. The CDR3 region has the DNA TGTGCCAGCAGCCCCCGTGGGCAAACTAATGAAAAACTGTTTTTT. The V call is TRBV2, the J call TRBJ1-4; D is ambiguous. The length of the CDR3 is 15 residues. Germline lookup yields CDR1 SNHLY and CDR2 FYNNEI. Trimming left V 6 bases short and J 1 base short, with 12 bases between.

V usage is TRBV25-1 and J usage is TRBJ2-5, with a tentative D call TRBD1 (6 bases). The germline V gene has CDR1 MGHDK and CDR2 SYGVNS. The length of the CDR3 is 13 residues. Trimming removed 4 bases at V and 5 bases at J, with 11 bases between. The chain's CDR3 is CASSVGARETQYF. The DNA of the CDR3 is TGTGCCAGCAGTGTGGGGGCGCGGGAGACCCAGTACTTC.

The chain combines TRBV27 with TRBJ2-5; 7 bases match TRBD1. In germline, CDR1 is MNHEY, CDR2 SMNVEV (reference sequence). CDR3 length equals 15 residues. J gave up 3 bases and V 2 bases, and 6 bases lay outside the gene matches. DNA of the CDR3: TGTGCCAGCAGTTTAGTATGGGACAGCAAAGAGACCCAGTACTTC. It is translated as CASSLVWDSKETQYF.

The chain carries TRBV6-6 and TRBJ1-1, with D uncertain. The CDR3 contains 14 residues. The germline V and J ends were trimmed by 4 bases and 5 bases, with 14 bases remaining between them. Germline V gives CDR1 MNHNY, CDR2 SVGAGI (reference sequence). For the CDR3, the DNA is TGTGCCAGCAGTTCCCACGATGAAGTGACTGAAGCTTTCTTT. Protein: CASSSHDEVTEAFF.

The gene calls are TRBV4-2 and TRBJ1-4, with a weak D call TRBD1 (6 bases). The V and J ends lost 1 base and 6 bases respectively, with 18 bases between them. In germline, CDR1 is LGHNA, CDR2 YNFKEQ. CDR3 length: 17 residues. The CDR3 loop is CASSQGESDSAYEKLFF. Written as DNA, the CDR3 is TGTGCCAGCAGCCAAGGAGAGTCGGACAGCGCTTATGAAAAACTGTTTTTT.

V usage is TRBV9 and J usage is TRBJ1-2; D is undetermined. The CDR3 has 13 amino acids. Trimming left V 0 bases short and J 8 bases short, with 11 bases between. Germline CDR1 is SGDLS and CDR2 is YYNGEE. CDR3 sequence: CASSVEASQGYTF. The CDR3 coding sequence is TGTGCCAGCAGCGTAGAGGCCAGCCAGGGCTACACCTTC.